This T cell receptor beta chain stems from a study of T cell repertoires in cytomegalovirus infection. Study background: Public TCR beta signatures provided an indication of both CMV infection and a matching HLA type. Study observations and caveats: Summed frequency of public TCR beta families distinguished CMV carriers with the relevant HLA.

About this clonotype: Antigen unknown.

One entry per CDR3 protein results from TCRdb running MiXCR on the reads. The sample comprises approximately 190,000 distinct CDR3 sequences, approximately 28% of which are singletons, and 30% to 35% rests with the top ten. Between the trimmed V and J ends, which lost 5 bases and 4 bases, there was a span of 17 bases. The CDR3 extends over 15 amino acids. The germline gives CDR1 SGHTA, CDR2 FQGTGA. J is TRBJ1-2 and V is TRBV7-3; a possible D gene is TRBD1 (6 bases). Specimen: PBMCs. This clonotype originated in a human donor in good health (CMV status not recorded). Some clones in this sample may be carry-over from other donors' samples. CDR3 region: CASSLAKTGIYGYTF. CDR3 DNA: TGTGCCAGCAGCCTAGCCAAGACAGGAATCTATGGCTACACCTTC.